This is a list of T cell receptor beta chains from one sample in a study of tumor-infiltrating lymphocytes in localized non-small cell lung cancer. Method: immunoSEQ multiplex PCR; TCRdb's copy keeps in-frame clones and lacks some. Seen here are about 10,000 clones, approximately 60% observed once, and the top ten hold about 11%. Sequencing was done on a sample of uninvolved lung tissue not adjacent to the tumor. The receptors were sampled from a human donor with non-small cell lung cancer. Each CDR3 is given with its conserved first and last residue. The D gene is left open where the match is weak. Where a row states a size, it is once, few, many or the class of an expanded clone; other rows omit it.

CASSFLTGELFF	TGTGCCAGCAGCTTCCTTACCGGGGAGCTGTTTTTT	-	TRBV7-2	-	TRBJ2-2
CASSLEGGTGEAFF	TGTGCCAGCAGCTTAGAGGGGGGGACAGGGGAAGCTTTCTTT	few	TRBV5-5	TRBD1	TRBJ1-1
CASSSRTSGPNEQFF	TGTGCCAGTAGTTCCCGGACTAGCGGCCCCAATGAGCAGTTCTTC	-	TRBV19	TRBD2	TRBJ2-1
CASSVGGYGYTF	TGTGCCAGCAGCGTAGGTGGCTATGGCTACACCTTC	-	TRBV9	-	TRBJ1-2
CASSRKYSTGGPKETQYF	TGCGCCAGCAGCCGTAAATATTCGACGGGGGGGCCGAAAGAGACCCAGTACTTC	-	TRBV4-3	TRBD2	TRBJ2-5
CASSQASGGDEQFF	TGCGCCAGCAGCCAGGCTAGCGGGGGGGATGAGCAGTTCTTC	-	TRBV4-1	TRBD2	TRBJ2-1
CASSATQGWDNEQFF	TGTGCCAGCAGCGCGACACAGGGGTGGGACAATGAGCAGTTCTTC	-	TRBV5-4	TRBD1	TRBJ2-1
CASSLGWTGGDTQYF	TGTGCCAGCAGCTTGGGGTGGACAGGGGGAGATACGCAGTATTTT	-	TRBV7-6	TRBD1	TRBJ2-3
CASRYQQGSNYGYTF	TGTGCCAGCAGATACCAACAGGGTTCTAACTATGGCTACACCTTC	-	TRBV7-2	-	TRBJ1-2
CASSLPKGAGNQPQHF	TGTGCCAGCAGCCTGCCAAAGGGGGCGGGCAATCAGCCCCAGCATTTT	-	TRBV6-4	TRBD1	TRBJ1-5
CASSSPGHTDTQYF	TGTGCCAGCAGTTCCCCGGGTCACACAGATACGCAGTATTTT	medium-sized	TRBV6-1	-	TRBJ2-3
CASSAADVHSYEQYF	TGTGCCAGCAGCGCCGCAGATGTCCACTCCTACGAGCAGTACTTC	medium-sized	TRBV7-9	-	TRBJ2-7
CASSLAGGAIAFF	TGTGCCAGCAGCTTAGCGGGGGGGGCGATAGCTTTCTTT	-	TRBV7-8	-	TRBJ1-1
CASSPAGGTGELFF	TGTGCCAGCAGCCCCGCGGGGGGCACCGGGGAGCTGTTTTTT	-	TRBV7-3	TRBD2	TRBJ2-2
CASSQGLAGGSTGELFF	TGCGCCAGCAGCCAAGGCCTAGCGGGGGGGAGTACCGGGGAGCTGTTTTTT	-	TRBV4-1	TRBD2	TRBJ2-2
CASSPRDRASTGELFF	TGTGCCAGCAGCCCCCGGGACCGAGCCAGCACCGGGGAGCTGTTTTTT	once	TRBV5-4	-	TRBJ2-2
CASSYRQGSAEAFF	TGTGCCAGCAGTTACCGACAGGGGAGCGCTGAAGCTTTCTTT	-	TRBV6-5	TRBD1	TRBJ1-1
CASSYSQGLLEDTQYF	TGTGCCAGCAGTTACTCGCAGGGCCTTCTAGAGGATACGCAGTATTTT	-	TRBV6-6	-	TRBJ2-3
CASSFGGGGNTEAFF	TGTGCCAGCAGCTTCGGGGGCGGCGGGAACACTGAAGCTTTCTTT	-	TRBV7-2	-	TRBJ1-1
CASSLEVRGANGELFF	TGTGCCAGCAGCTTGGAAGTGAGGGGCGCGAACGGGGAGCTGTTTTTT	few	TRBV5-6	-	TRBJ2-2
CASSLYGQANQPQHF	TGTGCCAGCAGTTTATATGGGCAGGCCAATCAGCCCCAGCATTTT	-	TRBV28	-	TRBJ1-5
CASSGSGTGDTEAFF	TGTGCCAGCAGCGGCTCAGGGACAGGGGACACTGAAGCTTTCTTT	few	TRBV7-6	TRBD1	TRBJ1-1